A selection of T cell receptor beta chains follows, all from one sample in a study of blood T cells in healthy people across ages. TCRdb reanalysed the 5' RACE reads using MiXCR and keeps one entry per CDR3 protein. The sample yields 1 million or so distinct CDR3 sequences, 40% to 45% seen once. Sequencing input: blood. Receptors originate from a woman aged 55-70 years in good health. Both conserved end residues are part of each CDR3. Fields, in order: D gene, V gene, J gene, CDR3 protein. The D gene is left open where the match is weak.

>NA|TRBV7-2|TRBJ1-5
CASSWTHSNQPQHF
>NA|TRBV28|NA
CASSGMGPNEQYF
>NA|TRBV9|TRBJ1-1
CASSVVQGGGNTEAFF
>NA|TRBV2|TRBJ1-4
CASSEVRGTNEKLFF
>TRBD2|TRBV7-2|TRBJ2-7
CASSAAGTTLYEQYF
>NA|TRBV24-1|TRBJ2-7
CATSDLRRGLSSYEQYF
>TRBD2|TRBV11-2|TRBJ2-5
CASRQTSGTGTQETQYF
>TRBD1|TRBV20-1|TRBJ1-2
CSAREHRGQDYGYTF
>NA|TRBV6-5|TRBJ2-4
CASIGRGRHAKNIQYF
>NA|TRBV2|TRBJ2-3
CASRLVQLTDTQYF
>TRBD2|TRBV5-1|TRBJ2-7
CASSLEVGGPIYEQYF
>TRBD1|TRBV11-2|TRBJ2-7
CASSQLTGGCEQYF
>TRBD1|TRBV5-1|TRBJ2-1
CASSWTGTGGAGQFF
>NA|TRBV30|TRBJ2-7
CAWGQSSSYEQYF
>TRBD1|TRBV7-6|TRBJ2-5
CASSSHGQGAKEQYF
>NA|TRBV10-3|TRBJ2-3
CAIRSSRATSTDTQYF
>NA|TRBV29-1|TRBJ2-7
CSVTPPSGDEQYF
>TRBD2|TRBV4-2|TRBJ2-7
CASSQLAGDFYEQYF
>NA|TRBV4-2|TRBJ2-7
CASSQDLRDSSYEQYF
>TRBD1|TRBV7-8|TRBJ2-1
CASSVTTGGTYNEQFF
>TRBD2|TRBV9|TRBJ2-3
CASSTGLVSTDTQYF
>NA|TRBV20-1|TRBJ2-1
CSARVSTHDSRSYNEQFF
>NA|TRBV20-1|TRBJ2-3
CSASPMGADTRYF
>TRBD1|TRBV9|TRBJ1-4
CASSVEGSGQQKLFF
>NA|TRBV12-3/TRBV12-4|TRBJ2-2
CASSLSRGGANTGELFF
>NA|TRBV7-2|TRBJ2-7
CASSLNWAYEQYF
>NA|TRBV21-1|TRBJ1-5
CASSFRSTQPQHF
>TRBD2|TRBV20-1|TRBJ2-7
CSARLGRASYEQYF
>TRBD1|TRBV15|TRBJ2-1
CATSRGRTGSSLEQFF
>TRBD2|TRBV4-2|TRBJ2-7
CASSQESGTSTYEQYF
>NA|TRBV27|TRBJ1-1
CASSLMRDTEAFF
>TRBD1|TRBV5-1|TRBJ2-7
CASSLDRVYEQYF
>NA|TRBV7-9|TRBJ2-3
CASSLEGSGTQYF
>NA|TRBV6-6|TRBJ2-7
CASSYPWPWGSYEQYF
>TRBD1|TRBV9|TRBJ2-1
CASRADRGQMNEQFF
>TRBD1|TRBV4-2|TRBJ1-2
CASSQGTGIGYTF
>NA|TRBV5-1|TRBJ2-5
CASSLGSEPEETQYF
>NA|TRBV10-3|TRBJ2-3
CAIRGIPGVGTDTQYF
>NA|TRBV15|TRBJ2-7
CATSQVRGIFYEQYF
>TRBD2|TRBV6-5|NA
CASSAGGRTDEQYF
>NA|TRBV25-1|TRBJ1-4
CASSEYGGATNEKLFF
>NA|TRBV18|TRBJ2-6
CASSPKNTGSGANVLTF